The clone carrying this T cell receptor beta chain was picked up many times. Its antigen is unidentified. The CDR3 is made up of 15 amino acids. Trimming removed 3 bases from V and 8 bases from J; junction bases left unmatched: 9. CDR1 SGHTA and CDR2 FQGTGA come from the germline V gene. The data derive from a study of regulatory T cells in long-lasting Graves disease. Study background: Those Graves' patients who were newly diagnosed had been on antithyroid drugs under 3 months. Study outcomes and limitations: With a small sample size, accuracy may have been reduced.

Time point noted: newly diagnosed GD, antithyroid drugs for less than 3 months. From RNA extracted from PBMCs, the TCR library was made. HTBI primers from iRepertoire and Arm-PCR of CDR3 regions yielded the TCR beta libraries. MiXCR, applied by TCRdb to the multiplex PCR reads, yields one record per CDR3 protein. The sample holds a few hundred thousand distinct CDR3 sequences, 15% to 20% seen once. A further study also used this sample, focusing on T cells in Graves' hyperthyroidism and ophthalmopathy.

The TCR comes from a woman in her twenties or thirties with Graves disease. The rearrangement joins TRBV7-3 to TRBJ2-1; 8 nucleotides line up with TRBD1. The source material was peripheral blood mononuclear cells (PBMCs), sampled at new diagnosis, from a patient treated with antithyroid drugs. The CDR3 coding sequence is TGTGCCAGCAGCTTCACAGGGGGAGTTGTGGATGAGCAGTTCTTC. This translates into CASSFTGGVVDEQFF. Variable domain in full (rest from reference TRBV7-3 and TRBJ2-1): GAGVSQTPSNKVTEKGKYVELRCDPISGHTALYWYRQSLGQGPEFLIYFQGTGAADDSGLPNDRFFAVRPEGSVSTLKIQRTERGDSAVYLCASSFTGGVVDEQFFGPGTRLTVL.